The clone carrying this T cell receptor (beta chain) occurred a few times. Antigen specificity is unknown. These data come from a study of cytomegalovirus exposure and HLA in healthy donors. Notes on the study in general: In an earlier analysis, in approximately 630 donors, most V segments appeared productive either ~90% or ~30% of the time.

This CDR3 spans 15 amino acids. Germline V gene sequence: CDR1 LGHNA, CDR2 YSLEER. V lost 2 bases to trimming and J lost 2 bases; unmatched junction nucleotides: 5. PCR was performed using 60 Vbeta and 13 Jbeta primers. TCRdb's copy holds only in-frame clones and misses some; the assay was immunoSEQ multiplex PCR. The repertoire includes 90,000 to 130,000 clones, approximately 70% of them detected once, and roughly 0.92% sits in the top ten. This chain joins TRBV4-3 and TRBJ2-5; 7 bases align to TRBD2. The sequenced sample was PBMCs. The receptor was isolated from a woman in her twenties or thirties in good health and CMV-seronegative. The CDR3 loop is CASSQSSGGQETQYF. CDR3 DNA sequence: TGCGCCAGCAGCCAAAGCTCGGGGGGACAAGAGACCCAGTACTTC.